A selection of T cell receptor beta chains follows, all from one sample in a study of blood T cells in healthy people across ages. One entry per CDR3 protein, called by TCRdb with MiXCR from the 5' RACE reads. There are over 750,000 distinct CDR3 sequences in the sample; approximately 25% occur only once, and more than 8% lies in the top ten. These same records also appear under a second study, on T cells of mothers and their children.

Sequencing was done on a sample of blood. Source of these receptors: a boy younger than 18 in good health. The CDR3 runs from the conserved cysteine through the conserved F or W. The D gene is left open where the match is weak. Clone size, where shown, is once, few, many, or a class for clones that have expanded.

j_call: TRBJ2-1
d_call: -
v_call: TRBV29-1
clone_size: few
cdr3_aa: CSVEVWDSSYNEQFF
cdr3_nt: TGCAGCGTTGAAGTTTGGGACTCCTCCTACAATGAGCAGTTCTTC

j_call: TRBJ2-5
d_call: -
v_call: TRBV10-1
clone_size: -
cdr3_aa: CASSAADQETQYF
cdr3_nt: TGCGCCAGCAGTGCGGCAGACCAAGAGACCCAGTACTTC

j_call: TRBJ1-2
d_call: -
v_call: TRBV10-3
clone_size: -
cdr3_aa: CAISESGTPSYGYTF
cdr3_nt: TGTGCCATCAGTGAGTCGGGCACGCCCTCCTATGGCTACACCTTC

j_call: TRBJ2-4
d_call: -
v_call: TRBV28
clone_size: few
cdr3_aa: CASSSTIGGIQYF
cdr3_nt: TGTGCCAGCAGTTCCACGATTGGTGGCATTCAGTACTTC

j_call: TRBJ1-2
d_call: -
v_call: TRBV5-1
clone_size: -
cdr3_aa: CASSSHGAGGIYGYTF
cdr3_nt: TGCGCCAGCAGCTCCCACGGCGCGGGAGGAATCTATGGCTACACCTTC

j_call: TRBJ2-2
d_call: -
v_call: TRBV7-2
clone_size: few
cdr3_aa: CASSLVGGAGELFF
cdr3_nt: TGTGCCAGCAGCTTAGTCGGCGGGGCCGGGGAGCTGTTTTTT

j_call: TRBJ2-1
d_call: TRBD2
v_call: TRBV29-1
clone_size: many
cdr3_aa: CSVELAGAYNEQFF
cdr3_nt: TGCAGCGTTGAGTTAGCGGGGGCCTACAATGAGCAGTTCTTC

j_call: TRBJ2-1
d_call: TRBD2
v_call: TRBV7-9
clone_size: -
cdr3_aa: CASSPGGAGGPYNEQFF
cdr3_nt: TGTGCCAGCAGCCCCGGGGGCGCGGGAGGGCCGTACAATGAGCAGTTCTTC

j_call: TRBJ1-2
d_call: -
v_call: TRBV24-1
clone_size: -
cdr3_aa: CATSEGRLRDGYTF
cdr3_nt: TGTGCCACCAGTGAGGGCCGACTGCGGGATGGCTACACCTTC

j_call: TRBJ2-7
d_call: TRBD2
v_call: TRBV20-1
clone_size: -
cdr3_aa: CSALISGRSWDEQYF
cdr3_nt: TGCAGTGCTTTGATAAGCGGGAGGTCTTGGGACGAGCAGTACTTC

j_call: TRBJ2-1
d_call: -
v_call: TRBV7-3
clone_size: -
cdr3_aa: CASSLTQGGINEQFF
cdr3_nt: TGTGCCAGCAGCTTAACACAGGGAGGGATCAATGAGCAGTTCTTC

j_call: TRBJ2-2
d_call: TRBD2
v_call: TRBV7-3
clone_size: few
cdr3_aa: CASSLTSGTAVDTGELFF
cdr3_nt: TGTGCCAGCAGCTTGACTAGCGGGACGGCAGTGGACACCGGGGAGCTGTTTTTT

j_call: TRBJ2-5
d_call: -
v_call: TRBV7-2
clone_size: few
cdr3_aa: CASSFLSSEETQYF
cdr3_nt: TGTGCCAGCAGCTTTTTGAGCTCTGAGGAGACCCAGTACTTC

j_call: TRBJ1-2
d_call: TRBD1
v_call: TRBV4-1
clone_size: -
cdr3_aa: CASSQDPGTAYGYTF
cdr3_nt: TGCGCCAGCAGCCAAGATCCGGGGACAGCCTATGGCTACACCTTC

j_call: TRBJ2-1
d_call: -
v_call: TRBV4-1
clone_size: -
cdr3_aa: CASSQERDSFNEQFF
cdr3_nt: TGCGCCAGCAGCCAAGAACGGGACTCTTTCAATGAGCAGTTCTTC

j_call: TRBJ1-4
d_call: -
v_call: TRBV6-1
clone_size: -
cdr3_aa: CASRSTSGLFF
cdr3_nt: TGTGCCAGCAGATCCACGTCGGGACTGTTTTTT

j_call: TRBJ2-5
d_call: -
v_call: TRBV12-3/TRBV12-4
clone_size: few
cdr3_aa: CASSIPDGISRETQYF
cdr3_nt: TGTGCCAGCAGTATCCCAGACGGGATCTCCCGGGAGACCCAGTACTTC

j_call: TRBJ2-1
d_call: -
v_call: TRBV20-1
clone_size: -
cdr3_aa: CSAIQHEQFF
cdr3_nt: TGCAGTGCTATACAACATGAGCAGTTCTTC

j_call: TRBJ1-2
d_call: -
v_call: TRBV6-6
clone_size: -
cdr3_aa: CASTLGGGYGYTF
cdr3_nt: TGTGCCAGCACCTTGGGGGGCGGCTATGGCTACACCTTC

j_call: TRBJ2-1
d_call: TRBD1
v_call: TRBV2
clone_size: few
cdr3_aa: CASRGSGTGHYNEQFF
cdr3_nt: TGTGCCAGCAGGGGTTCCGGGACAGGTCATTACAATGAGCAGTTCTTC

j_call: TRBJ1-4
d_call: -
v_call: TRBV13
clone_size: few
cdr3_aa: CASSLGLGVTNEKLFF
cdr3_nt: TGTGCCAGCAGCTTAGGCCTCGGAGTCACTAATGAAAAACTGTTTTTT

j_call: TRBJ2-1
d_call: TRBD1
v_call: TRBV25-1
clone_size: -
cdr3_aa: CASSQTGGTYNEQFF
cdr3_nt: TGTGCCAGCAGTCAAACAGGGGGGACCTACAATGAGCAGTTCTTC

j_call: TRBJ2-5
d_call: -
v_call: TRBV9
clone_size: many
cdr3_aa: CASSAMGGETQYF
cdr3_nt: TGTGCCAGCAGCGCTATGGGTGGGGAGACCCAGTACTTC

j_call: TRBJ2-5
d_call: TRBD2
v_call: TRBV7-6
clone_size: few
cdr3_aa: CASSLRGVYKETQYF
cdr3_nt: TGTGCCAGCAGCTTACGGGGGGTCTACAAAGAGACCCAGTACTTC

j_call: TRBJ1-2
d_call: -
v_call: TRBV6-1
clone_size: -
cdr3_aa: CASSQLDSQSADYGYTF
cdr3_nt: TGTGCCAGCAGCCAACTTGACAGCCAAAGCGCTGACTATGGCTACACCTTC

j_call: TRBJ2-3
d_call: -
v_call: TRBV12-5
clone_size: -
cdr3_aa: CASGLTGGTSTDTQYF
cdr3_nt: TGTGCTAGTGGTTTGACTGGAGGAACTAGCACAGATACGCAGTATTTT

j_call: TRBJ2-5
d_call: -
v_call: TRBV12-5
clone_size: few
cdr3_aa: CASGFSLRLELETQYF
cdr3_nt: TGTGCTAGTGGTTTTTCTCTGCGTTTGGAGCTCGAGACCCAGTACTTC

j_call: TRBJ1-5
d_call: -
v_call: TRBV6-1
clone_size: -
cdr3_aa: CASGSERPQHF
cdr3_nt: TGTGCCAGCGGGAGTGAGCGGCCCCAGCATTTT

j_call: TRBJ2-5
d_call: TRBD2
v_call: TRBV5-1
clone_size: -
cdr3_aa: CASSLVVAGEETQYF
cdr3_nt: TGCGCCAGCAGCTTGGTCGTAGCGGGAGAAGAGACCCAGTACTTC

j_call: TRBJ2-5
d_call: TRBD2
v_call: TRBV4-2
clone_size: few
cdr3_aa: CASSQMDLSLAGDQETQYF
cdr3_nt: TGTGCCAGCAGCCAGATGGACCTCTCACTAGCGGGAGACCAAGAGACCCAGTACTTC

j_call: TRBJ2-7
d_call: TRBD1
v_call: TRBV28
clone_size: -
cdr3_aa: CASSGGTGAFYEQYF
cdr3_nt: TGTGCCAGCTCGGGGGGGACAGGGGCTTTCTACGAGCAGTACTTC

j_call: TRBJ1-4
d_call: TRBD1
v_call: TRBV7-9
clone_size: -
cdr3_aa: CASSFPGTEEIATNGKLFF
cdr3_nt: TGTGCCAGCAGCTTCCCTGGGACAGAAGAAATTGCAACTAATGGAAAACTGTTTTTT

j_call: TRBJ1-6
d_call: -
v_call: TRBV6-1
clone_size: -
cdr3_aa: CASSNAGPGNSPLHF
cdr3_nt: TGTGCCAGCAGTAACGCCGGGCCGGGAAATTCACCCCTCCACTTT

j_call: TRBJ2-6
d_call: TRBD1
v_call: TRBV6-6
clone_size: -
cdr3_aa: CASSSRGRSSGANVLTF
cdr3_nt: TGTGCCAGCAGCTCCAGGGGGAGATCATCTGGGGCCAACGTCCTGACTTTC

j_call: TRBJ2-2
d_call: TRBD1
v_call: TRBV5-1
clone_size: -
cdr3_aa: CASSYGGQGNTGELFF
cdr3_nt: TGCGCCAGCAGCTACGGGGGACAGGGGAACACCGGGGAGCTGTTTTTT

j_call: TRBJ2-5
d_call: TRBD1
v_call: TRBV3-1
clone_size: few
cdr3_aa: CASIQGGQGYLETQYF
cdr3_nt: TGTGCCAGCATCCAAGGGGGACAGGGGTATCTAGAGACCCAGTACTTC

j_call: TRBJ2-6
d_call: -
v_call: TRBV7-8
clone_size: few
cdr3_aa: CASSLYGVSGANVLTF
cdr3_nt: TGTGCCAGCAGCTTATACGGGGTCTCTGGGGCCAACGTCCTGACTTTC

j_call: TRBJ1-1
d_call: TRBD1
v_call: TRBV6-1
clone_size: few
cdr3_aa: CASRLWDRNSNTEAFF
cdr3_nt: TGTGCCAGCAGGCTTTGGGACAGGAATTCGAACACTGAAGCTTTCTTT

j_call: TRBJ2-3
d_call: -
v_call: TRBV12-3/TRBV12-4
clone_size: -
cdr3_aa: CASSLVGSLIDTQYF
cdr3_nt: TGTGCCAGCAGTTTAGTAGGGTCGTTGATAGATACGCAGTATTTT

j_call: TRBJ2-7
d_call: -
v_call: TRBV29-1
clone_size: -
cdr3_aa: CSVDAGLGPYEQYF
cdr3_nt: TGCAGCGTTGATGCGGGGCTAGGCCCCTACGAGCAGTACTTC

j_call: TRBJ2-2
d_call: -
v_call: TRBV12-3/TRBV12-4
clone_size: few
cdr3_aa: CASSTEVDGTGELFF
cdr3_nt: TGTGCCAGCAGCACCGAAGTTGATGGCACCGGGGAGCTGTTTTTT

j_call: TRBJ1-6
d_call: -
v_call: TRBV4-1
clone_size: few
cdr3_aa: CASSQDVAGTGDNSPLHF
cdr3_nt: TGCGCCAGCAGCCAAGATGTGGCAGGGACGGGGGATAATTCACCCCTCCACTTT

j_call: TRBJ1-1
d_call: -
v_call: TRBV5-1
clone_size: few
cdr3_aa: CASAVDTHMNTEAFF
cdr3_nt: TGCGCCAGCGCCGTTGACACCCACATGAACACTGAAGCTTTCTTT

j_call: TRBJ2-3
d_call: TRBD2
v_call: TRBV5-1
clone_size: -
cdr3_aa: CASSQPAGVRDTQYF
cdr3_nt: TGCGCCAGCAGCCAACCAGCGGGAGTCAGAGATACGCAGTATTTT

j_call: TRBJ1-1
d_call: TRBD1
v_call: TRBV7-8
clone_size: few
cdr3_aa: CASSRTAGTENTEAFF
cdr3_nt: TGTGCCAGCAGCCGGACGGCCGGGACAGAAAACACTGAAGCTTTCTTT

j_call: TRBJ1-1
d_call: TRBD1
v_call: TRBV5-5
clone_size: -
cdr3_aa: CASSLEGANTEAFF
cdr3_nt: TGTGCCAGCAGCTTGGAGGGGGCGAACACTGAAGCTTTCTTT

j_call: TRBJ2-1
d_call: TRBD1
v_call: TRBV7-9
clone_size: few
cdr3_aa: CASSWDSSNEQFF
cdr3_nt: TGTGCCAGCAGCTGGGACAGTAGCAATGAGCAGTTCTTC